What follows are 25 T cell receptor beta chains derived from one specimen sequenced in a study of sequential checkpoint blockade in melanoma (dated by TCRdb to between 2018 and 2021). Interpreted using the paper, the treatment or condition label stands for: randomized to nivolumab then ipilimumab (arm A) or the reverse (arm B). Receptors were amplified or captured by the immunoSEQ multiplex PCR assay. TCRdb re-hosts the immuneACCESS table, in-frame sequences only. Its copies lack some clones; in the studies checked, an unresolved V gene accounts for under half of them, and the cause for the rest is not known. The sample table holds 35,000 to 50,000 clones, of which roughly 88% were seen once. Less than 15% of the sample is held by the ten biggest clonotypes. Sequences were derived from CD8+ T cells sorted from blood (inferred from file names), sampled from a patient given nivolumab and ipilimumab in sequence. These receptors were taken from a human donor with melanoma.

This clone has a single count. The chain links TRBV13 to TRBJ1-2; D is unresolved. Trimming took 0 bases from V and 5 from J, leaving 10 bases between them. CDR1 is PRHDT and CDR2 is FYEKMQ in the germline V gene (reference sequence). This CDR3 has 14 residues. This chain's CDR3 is CASSLGGALYGYTF. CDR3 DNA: TGTGCCAGCAGCTTAGGGGGCGCCCTGTATGGCTACACCTTC.

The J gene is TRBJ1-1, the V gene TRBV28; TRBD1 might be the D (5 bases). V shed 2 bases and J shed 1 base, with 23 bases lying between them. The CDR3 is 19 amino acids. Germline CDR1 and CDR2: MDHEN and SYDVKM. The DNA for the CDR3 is TGTGCCAGCAGTTTACCCGGAGGGGAGGGACCTTCGGGGAACACTGAAGCTTTCTTT. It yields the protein CASSLPGGEGPSGNTEAFF. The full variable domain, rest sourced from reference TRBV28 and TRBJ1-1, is DVKVTQSSRYLVKRTGEKVFLECVQDMDHENMFWYRQDPGLGLRLIYFSYDVKMKEKGDIPEGYSVSREKKERFSLILESASTNQTSMYLCASSLPGGEGPSGNTEAFFGQGTRLTVV.

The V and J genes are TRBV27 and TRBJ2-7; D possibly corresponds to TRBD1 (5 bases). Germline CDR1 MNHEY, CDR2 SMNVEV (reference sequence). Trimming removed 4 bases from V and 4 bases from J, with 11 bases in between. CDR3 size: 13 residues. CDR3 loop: CASSYRFGYEQYV. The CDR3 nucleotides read TGTGCCAGCAGTTACAGGTTTGGTTACGAGCAGTACGTC.

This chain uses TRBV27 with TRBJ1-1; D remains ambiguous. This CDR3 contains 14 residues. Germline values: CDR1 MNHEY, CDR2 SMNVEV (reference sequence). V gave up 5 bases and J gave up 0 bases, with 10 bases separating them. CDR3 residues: CASSPRGVNTEAFF. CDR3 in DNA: TGTGCCAGCAGTCCCCGTGGAGTGAACACTGAAGCTTTCTTT.

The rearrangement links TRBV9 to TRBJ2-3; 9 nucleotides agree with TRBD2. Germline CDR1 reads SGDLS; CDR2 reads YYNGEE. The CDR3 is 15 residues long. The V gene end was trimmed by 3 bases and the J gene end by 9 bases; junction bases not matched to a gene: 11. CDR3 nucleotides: TGTGCCAGCAGCGAGACGGGAGCGGGAGGCACCACGCAGTATTTT. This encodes CASSETGAGGTTQYF.

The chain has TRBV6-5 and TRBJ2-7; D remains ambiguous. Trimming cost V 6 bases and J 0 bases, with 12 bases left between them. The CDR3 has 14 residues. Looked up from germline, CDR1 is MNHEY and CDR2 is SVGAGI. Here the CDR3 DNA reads TGTGCCAGCAGGAAGACGGGTTTCTCCTACGAGCAGTACGTC. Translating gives CASRKTGFSYEQYV.

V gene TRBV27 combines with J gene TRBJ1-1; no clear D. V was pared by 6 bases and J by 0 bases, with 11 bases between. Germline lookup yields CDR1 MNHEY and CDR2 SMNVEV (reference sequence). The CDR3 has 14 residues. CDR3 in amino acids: CASREDIMNTEAFF. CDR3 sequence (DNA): TGTGCCAGCAGGGAAGACATTATGAACACTGAAGCTTTCTTT.

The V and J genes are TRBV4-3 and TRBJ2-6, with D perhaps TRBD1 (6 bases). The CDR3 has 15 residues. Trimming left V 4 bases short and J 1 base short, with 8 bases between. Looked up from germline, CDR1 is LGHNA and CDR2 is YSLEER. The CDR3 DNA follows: TGCGCCAGCAGCCCCGACAGGTCTGGGGCCAACGTCCTGACTTTC. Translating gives CASSPDRSGANVLTF.

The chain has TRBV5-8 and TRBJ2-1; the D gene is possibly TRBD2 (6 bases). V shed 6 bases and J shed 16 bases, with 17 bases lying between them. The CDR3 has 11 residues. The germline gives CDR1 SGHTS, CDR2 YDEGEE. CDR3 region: CASMGTLGLFF. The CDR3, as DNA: TGTGCCAGCATGGGGACTCTCGGGCTTTTCTTC.

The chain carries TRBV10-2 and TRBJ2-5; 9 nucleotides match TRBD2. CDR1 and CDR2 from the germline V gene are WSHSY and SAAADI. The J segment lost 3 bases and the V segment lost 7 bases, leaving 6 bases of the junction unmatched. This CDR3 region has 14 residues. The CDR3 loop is CASKGRLAEETQYF. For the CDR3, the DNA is TGCGCCAGCAAGGGCCGACTAGCGGAAGAGACCCAGTACTTC.

In DNA, the CDR3 is TGTGCCAGCAGCTTGGGACACAACGCCGACGAGACCCAGTACTTC. Encoded protein: CASSLGHNADETQYF. J is TRBJ2-5 and V is TRBV5-8, with D unclear. The CDR3 sequence is 15 residues long. CDR1 and CDR2 (germline): SGHTS, YDEGEE. V lost 0 bases and J lost 5, with 14 bases in between.

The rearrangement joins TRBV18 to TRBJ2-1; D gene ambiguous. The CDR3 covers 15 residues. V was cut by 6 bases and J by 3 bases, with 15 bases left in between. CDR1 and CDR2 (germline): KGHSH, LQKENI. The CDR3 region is CASSLDGTFYNEQFF. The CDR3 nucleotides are TGTGCCAGCTCCCTCGATGGCACCTTCTACAATGAGCAGTTCTTC.

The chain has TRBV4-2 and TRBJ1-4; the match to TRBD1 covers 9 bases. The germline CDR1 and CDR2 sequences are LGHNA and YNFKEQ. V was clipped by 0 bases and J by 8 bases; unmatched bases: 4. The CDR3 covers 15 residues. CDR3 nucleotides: TGTGCCAGCAGCCAAGAGAGGACAGGGGTAGAAAAACTGTTTTTT. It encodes CASSQERTGVEKLFF.

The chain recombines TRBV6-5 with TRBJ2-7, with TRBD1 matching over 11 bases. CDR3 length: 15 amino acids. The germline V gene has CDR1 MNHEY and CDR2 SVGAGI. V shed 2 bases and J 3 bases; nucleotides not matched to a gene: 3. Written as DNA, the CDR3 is TGTGCCAGCAGTTACGGACAGGGGGCCCTCTACGAGCAGTACTTC. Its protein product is CASSYGQGALYEQYF.

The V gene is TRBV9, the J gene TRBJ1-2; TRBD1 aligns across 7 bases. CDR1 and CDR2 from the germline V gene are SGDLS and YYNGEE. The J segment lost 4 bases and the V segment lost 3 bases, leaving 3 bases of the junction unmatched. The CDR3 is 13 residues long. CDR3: CASSGGTAYGYTF. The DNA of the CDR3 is TGTGCCAGCAGCGGAGGGACAGCCTATGGCTACACCTTC.

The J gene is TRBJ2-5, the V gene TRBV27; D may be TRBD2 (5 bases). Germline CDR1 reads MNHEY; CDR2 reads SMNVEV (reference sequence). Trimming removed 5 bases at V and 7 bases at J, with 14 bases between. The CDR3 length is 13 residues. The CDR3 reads CASSDILGATQYF. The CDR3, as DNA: TGTGCCAGCAGTGACATACTAGGCGCGACCCAGTACTTC.

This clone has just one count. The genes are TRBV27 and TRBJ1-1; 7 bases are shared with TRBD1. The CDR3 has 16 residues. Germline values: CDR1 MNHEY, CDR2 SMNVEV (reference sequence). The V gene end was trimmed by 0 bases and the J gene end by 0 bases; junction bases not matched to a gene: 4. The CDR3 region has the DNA TGTGCCAGCAGTTTATCTCGTGGGACAGTGAACACTGAAGCTTTCTTT. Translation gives CASSLSRGTVNTEAFF.

The CDR3 reads CSVEGAAGLINNEQFF. The CDR3 bases are TGCAGCGTTGAAGGAGCCGCGGGACTGATAAACAATGAGCAGTTCTTC. This chain uses TRBV29-1 with TRBJ2-1, with D perhaps TRBD2 (6 bases). The CDR3 runs 16 residues. Looked up from germline, CDR1 is SQVTM and CDR2 is ANQGSEA. Trimming removed 1 base at V and 5 bases at J, with 18 bases between.

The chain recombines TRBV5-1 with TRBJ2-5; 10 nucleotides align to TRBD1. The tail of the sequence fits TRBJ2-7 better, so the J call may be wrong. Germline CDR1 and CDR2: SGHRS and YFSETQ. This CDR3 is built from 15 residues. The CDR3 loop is CASSQGTGETYEQYF. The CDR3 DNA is TGCGCCAGCAGCCAAGGGACAGGGGAGACTTACGAGCAGTACTTC.

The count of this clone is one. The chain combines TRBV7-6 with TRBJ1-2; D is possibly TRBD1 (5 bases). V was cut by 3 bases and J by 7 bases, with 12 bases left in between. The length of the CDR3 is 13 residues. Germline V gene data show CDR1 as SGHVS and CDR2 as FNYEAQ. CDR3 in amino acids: CASSLGIGGGYTF. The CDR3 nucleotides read TGTGCCAGCAGCTTGGGGATCGGGGGTGGCTACACCTTC.

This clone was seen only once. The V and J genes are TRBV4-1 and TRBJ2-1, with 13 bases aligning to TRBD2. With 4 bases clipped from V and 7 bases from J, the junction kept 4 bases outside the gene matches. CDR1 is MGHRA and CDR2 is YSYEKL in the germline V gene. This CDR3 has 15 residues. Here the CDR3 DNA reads TGCGCCAGCAGCCCAGGACTAGCGGGAGAGAATGAGCAGTTCTTC. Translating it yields CASSPGLAGENEQFF.

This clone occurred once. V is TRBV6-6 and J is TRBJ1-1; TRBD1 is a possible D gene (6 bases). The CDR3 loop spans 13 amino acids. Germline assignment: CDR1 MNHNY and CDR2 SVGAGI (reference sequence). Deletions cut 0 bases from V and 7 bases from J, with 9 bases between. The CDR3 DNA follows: TGTGCCAGCAGTTACTCCAGGGGCCGTGAAGCTTTCTTT. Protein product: CASSYSRGREAFF.

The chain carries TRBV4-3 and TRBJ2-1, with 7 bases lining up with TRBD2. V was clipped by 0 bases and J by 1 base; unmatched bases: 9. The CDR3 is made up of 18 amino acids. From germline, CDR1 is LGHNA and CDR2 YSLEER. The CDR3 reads CASSQDLKGLTSYNEQFF. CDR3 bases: TGCGCCAGCAGCCAAGATCTGAAGGGACTAACTTCCTACAATGAGCAGTTCTTC.

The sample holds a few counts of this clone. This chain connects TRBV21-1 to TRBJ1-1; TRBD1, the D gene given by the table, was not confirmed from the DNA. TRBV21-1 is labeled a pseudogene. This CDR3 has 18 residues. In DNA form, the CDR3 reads TGTGCCAGCAGCAAAGGGGAACCGGGACAGGGGAACATATTTGAAGCTTTCTTT. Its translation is CASSKGEPGQGNIFEAFF.

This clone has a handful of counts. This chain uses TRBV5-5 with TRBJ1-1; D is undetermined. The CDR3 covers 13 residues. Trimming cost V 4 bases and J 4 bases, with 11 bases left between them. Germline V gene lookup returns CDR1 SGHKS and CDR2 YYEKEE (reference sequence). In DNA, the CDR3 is TGTGCCAGCAGCCCTGTGAGTGGCACTGAAGCTTTCTTT. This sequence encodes CASSPVSGTEAFF.